This T cell receptor beta chain was captured by sequencing in a study of blood T cell repertoires in COVID-19. The assay was immunoSEQ multiplex PCR, and TCRdb's table has in-frame clones only and misses some. The sample gives some 100,000 clones, 80% to 90% of which show up once; 11% is in the top ten. CDR1 and CDR2 (germline): LGHDT, YNNKEL (reference sequence). This CDR3 spans 16 amino acids. Germline trimming cut 4 bases from V and 0 bases from J; bases unmatched to any gene: 5. The J gene is TRBJ2-1, the V gene TRBV3-1 (or the pseudogene TRBV3-2), with TRBD2 matching 8 bases. The sequenced sample was peripheral blood. This clonotype originated in a woman younger than 45 with acute or convalescent COVID-19. In DNA form, the CDR3 reads TGTGCCAGCAGCCTTTGGGGACTAGACTCCTACAATGAGCAGTTCTTC. It translates to CASSLWGLDSYNEQFF.